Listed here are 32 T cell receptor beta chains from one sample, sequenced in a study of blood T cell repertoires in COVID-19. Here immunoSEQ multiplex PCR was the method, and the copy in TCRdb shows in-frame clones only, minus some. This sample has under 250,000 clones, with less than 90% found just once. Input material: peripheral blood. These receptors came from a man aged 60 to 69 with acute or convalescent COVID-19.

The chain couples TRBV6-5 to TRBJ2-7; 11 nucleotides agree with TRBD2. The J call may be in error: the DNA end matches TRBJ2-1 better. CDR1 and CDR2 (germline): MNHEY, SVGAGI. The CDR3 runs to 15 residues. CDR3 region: CASSVLAGAYNEQFF. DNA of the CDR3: TGTGCCAGCAGCGTACTAGCGGGAGCCTACAATGAGCAGTTCTTC.

CDR3 sequence (DNA): TGCAGCGTTGACCTACTAGCGGGAGGGCATGAGCAGTTCTTC. It translates to CSVDLLAGGHEQFF. The rearrangement links TRBV29-1 to TRBJ2-1, with TRBD2 identical over 13 bases. Trimming took 3 bases from V and 8 from J; bases not matched to a gene: 4. In germline, CDR1 is SQVTM, CDR2 ANQGSEA. The CDR3 is 14 residues long.

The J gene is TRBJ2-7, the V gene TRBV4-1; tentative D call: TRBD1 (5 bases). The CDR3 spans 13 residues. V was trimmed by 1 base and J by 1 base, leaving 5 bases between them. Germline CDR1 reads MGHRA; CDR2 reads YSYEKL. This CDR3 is CASSQGTSYEQYF. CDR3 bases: TGCGCCAGCAGCCAAGGGACATCCTACGAGCAGTACTTC.

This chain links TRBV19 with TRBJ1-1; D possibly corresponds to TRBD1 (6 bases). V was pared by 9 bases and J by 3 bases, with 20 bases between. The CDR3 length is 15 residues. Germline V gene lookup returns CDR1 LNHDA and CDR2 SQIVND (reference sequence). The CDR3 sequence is CASSEGGGRDTEAFF. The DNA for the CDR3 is TGTGCCAGCTCGGAGGGGGGGGGCCGAGACACTGAAGCTTTCTTT.

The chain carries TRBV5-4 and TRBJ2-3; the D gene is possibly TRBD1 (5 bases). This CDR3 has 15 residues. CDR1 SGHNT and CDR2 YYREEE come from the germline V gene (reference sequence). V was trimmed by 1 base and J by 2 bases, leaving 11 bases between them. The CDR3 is CASSLLGPYTDTQYF. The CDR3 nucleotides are TGTGCCAGCAGCTTGTTGGGGCCCTACACAGATACGCAGTATTTT.

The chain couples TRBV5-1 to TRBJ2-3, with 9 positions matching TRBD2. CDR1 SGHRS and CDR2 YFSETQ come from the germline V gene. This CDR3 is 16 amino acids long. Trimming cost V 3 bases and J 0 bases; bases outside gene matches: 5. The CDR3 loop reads CASSSGTSQSTDTQYF. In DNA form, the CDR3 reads TGCGCCAGCAGCTCCGGGACTAGCCAAAGCACAGATACGCAGTATTTT.

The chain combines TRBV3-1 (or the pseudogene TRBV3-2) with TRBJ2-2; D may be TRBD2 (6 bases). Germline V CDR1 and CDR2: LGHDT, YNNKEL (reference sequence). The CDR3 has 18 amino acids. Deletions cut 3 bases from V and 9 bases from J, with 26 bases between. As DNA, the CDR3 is TGTGCCAGCAGCCATCGGAGGGCGCAGGGTTGGGGACTCAGGGAGCTGTTTTTT. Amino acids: CASSHRRAQGWGLRELFF.

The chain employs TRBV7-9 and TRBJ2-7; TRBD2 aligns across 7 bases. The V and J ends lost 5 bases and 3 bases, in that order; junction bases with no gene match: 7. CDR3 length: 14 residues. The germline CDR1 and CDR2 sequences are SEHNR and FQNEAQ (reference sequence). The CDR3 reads CASSRPGGNYEQYF. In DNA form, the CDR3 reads TGTGCCAGCAGCCGCCCGGGGGGTAACTACGAGCAGTACTTC. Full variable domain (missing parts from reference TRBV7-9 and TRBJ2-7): DTGVSQNPRHKITKRGQNVTFRCDPISEHNRLYWYRQTLGQGPEFLTYFQNEAQLEKSRLLSDRFSAERPKGSFSTLEIQRTEQGDSAMYLCASSRPGGNYEQYFGPGTRLTVT.

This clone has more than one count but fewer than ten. CDR3 amino acids: CASSPSQGNTIYF. CDR3 nucleotide sequence: TGTGCCAGCAGCCCTTCCCAGGGAAACACCATATATTTT. The chain uses TRBV11-2 and TRBJ1-3; the D is unclear. Looked up from germline, CDR1 is SGHAT and CDR2 is FQNNGV. The CDR3 length is 13 residues. Trimming removed 5 bases from V and 4 bases from J, with 9 bases in between.

CDR3 sequence: CASGKNTEAFF. The CDR3 region has the DNA TGTGCCAGCGGCAAGAACACTGAAGCTTTCTTT. V is TRBV3-1 (or the pseudogene TRBV3-2) and J is TRBJ1-1; unclear D gene. V was clipped by 8 bases and J by 1 base, with 5 bases between them. Germline CDR1 reads LGHDT; CDR2 reads YNNKEL (reference sequence). The CDR3 is made up of 11 amino acids.

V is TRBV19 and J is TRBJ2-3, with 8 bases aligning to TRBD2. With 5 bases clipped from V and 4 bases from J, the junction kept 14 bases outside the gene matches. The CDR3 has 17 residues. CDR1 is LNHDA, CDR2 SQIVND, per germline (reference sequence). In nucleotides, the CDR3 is TGTGCCAGTAGTCCCCTTTTGGAGCGGGAGTTGTCAGATACGCAGTATTTT. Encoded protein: CASSPLLERELSDTQYF.

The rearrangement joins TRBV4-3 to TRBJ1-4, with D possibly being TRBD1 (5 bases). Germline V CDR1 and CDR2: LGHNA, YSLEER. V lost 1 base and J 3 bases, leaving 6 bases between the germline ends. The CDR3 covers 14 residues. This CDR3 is CASSQAGSNEKLFF. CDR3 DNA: TGCGCCAGCAGCCAAGCAGGGTCTAATGAAAAACTGTTTTTT.

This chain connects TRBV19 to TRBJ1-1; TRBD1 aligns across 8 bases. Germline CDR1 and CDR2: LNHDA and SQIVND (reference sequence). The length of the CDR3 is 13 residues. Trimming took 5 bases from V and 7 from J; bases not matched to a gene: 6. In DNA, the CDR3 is TGTGCCAGTAGTGGCCCAGGGGGCAGTGAAGCTTTCTTT. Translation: CASSGPGGSEAFF.

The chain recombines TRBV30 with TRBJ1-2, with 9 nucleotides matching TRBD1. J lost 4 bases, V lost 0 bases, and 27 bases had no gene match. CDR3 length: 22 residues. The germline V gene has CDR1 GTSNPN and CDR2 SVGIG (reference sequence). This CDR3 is CAWSVTPKHTGGVSLLSYGYTF. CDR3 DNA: TGTGCCTGGAGTGTAACCCCTAAACACACAGGGGGCGTATCCCTACTTAGCTATGGCTACACCTTC.

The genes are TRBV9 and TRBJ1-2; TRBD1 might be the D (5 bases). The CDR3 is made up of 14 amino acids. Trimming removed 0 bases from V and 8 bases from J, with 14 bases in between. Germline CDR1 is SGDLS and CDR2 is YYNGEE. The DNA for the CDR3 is TGTGCCAGCAGCGTAGGACAGCCTTCAAGCGGCTACACCTTC. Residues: CASSVGQPSSGYTF.

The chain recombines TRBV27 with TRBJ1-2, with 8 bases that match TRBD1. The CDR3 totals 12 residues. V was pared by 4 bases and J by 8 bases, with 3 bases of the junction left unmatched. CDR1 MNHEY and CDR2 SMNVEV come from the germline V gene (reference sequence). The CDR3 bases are TGTGCCAGCAGTTCCGGGACAGGAGGCTACACCTTC. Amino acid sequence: CASSSGTGGYTF.

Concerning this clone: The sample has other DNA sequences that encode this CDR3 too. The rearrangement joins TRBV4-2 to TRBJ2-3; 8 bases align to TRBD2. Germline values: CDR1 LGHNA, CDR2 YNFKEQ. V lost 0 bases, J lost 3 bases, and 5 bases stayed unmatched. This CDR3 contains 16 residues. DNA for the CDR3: TGTGCCAGCAGCCAAGAGGGCCGGGAGGGGACAGATACGCAGTATTTT. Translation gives CASSQEGREGTDTQYF.

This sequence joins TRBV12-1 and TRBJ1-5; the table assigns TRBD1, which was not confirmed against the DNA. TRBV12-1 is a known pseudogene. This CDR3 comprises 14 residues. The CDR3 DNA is TGTGCCAGCAGCTTTAACAGGGCCAATCAGCCCCAGCATTTT. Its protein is CASSFNRANQPQHF.

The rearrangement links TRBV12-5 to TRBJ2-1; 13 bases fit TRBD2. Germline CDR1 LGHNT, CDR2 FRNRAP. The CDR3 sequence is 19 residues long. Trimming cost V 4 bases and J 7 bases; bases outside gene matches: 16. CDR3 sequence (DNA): TGTGCTAGTGGTTCAACCTACGGCCGGACTAGCGGGAGTGTAAATGAGCAGTTCTTC. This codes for CASGSTYGRTSGSVNEQFF.

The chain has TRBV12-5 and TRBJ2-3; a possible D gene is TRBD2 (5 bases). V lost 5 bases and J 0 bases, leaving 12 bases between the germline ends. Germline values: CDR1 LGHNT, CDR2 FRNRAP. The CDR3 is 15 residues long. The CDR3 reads CASGIGGVSTDTQYF. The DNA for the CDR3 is TGTGCTAGTGGTATAGGAGGTGTTAGCACAGATACGCAGTATTTT.

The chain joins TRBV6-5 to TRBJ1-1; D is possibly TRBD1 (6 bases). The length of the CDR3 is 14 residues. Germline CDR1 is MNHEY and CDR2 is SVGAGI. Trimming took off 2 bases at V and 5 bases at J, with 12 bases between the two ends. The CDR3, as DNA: TGTGCCAGCAGTTACAGGGGGGGATTGACTGAAGCTTTCTTT. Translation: CASSYRGGLTEAFF.

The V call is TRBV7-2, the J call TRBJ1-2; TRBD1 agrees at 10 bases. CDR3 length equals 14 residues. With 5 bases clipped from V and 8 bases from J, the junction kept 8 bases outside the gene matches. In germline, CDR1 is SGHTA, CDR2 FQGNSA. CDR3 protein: CASSPRQGARGYTF. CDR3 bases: TGTGCCAGCAGCCCCCGACAGGGGGCGCGCGGCTACACCTTC.

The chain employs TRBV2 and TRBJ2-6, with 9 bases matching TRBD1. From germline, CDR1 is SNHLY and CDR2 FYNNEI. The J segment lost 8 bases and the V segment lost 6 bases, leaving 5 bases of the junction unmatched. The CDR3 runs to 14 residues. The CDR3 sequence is CASRDRGSSNVLTF. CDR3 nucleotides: TGTGCCAGCAGGGACAGGGGTTCGTCCAACGTCCTGACTTTC. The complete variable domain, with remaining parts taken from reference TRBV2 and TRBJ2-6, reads EPEVTQTPSHQVTQMGQEVILRCVPISNHLYFYWYRQILGQKVEFLVSFYNNEISEKSEIFDDQFSVERPDGSNFTLKIRSTKLEDSAMYFCASRDRGSSNVLTFGAGSRLTVL.

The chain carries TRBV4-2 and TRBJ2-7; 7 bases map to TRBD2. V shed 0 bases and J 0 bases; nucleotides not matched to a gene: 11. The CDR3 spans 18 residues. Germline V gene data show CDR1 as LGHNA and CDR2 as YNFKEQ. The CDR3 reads CASSQDGSTSPSSYEQYF. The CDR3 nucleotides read TGTGCCAGCAGCCAAGATGGTTCGACTAGCCCCAGCTCCTACGAGCAGTACTTC.

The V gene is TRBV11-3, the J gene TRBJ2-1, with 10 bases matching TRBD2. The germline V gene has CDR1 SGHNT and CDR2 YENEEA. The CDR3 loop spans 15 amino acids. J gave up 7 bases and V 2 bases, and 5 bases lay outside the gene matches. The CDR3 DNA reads TGTGCCAGCAGCTTACAAGGACTAGCGGAAAATGAGCAGTTCTTC. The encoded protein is CASSLQGLAENEQFF.

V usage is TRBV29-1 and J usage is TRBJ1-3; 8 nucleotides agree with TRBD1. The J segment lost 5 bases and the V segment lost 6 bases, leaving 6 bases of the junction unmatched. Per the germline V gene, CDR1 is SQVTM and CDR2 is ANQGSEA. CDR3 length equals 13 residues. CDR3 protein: CSVVTGVRNTIYF. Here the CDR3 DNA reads TGCAGCGTGGTGACAGGGGTGCGAAACACCATATATTTT.

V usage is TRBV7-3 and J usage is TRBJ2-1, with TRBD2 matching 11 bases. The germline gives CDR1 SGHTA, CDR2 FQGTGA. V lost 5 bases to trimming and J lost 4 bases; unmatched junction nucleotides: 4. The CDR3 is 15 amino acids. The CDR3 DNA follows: TGTGCCAGCAGCCCTACTAGCGGGAGATACAATGAGCAGTTCTTC. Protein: CASSPTSGRYNEQFF.

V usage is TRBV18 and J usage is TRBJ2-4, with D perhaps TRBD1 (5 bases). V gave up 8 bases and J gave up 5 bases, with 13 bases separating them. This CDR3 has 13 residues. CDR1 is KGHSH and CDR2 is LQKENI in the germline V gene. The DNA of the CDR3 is TGTGCCAGCGCCGGACAATTGGAAAACATTCAGTACTTC. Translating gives CASAGQLENIQYF.

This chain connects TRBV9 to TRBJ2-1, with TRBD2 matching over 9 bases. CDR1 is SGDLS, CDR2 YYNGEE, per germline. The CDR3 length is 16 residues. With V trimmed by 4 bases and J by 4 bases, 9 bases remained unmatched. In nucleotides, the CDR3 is TGTGCCAGCAGCCCCCGAGCGGGAGGAGGATACAATGAGCAGTTCTTC. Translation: CASSPRAGGGYNEQFF.

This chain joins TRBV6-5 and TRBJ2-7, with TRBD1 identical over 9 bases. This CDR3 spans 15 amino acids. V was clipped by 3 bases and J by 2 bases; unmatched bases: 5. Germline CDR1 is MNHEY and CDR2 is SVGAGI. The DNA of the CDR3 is TGTGCCAGCAGTTATGGGACAGGGAGGACCTACGAGCAGTACTTC. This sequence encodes CASSYGTGRTYEQYF.

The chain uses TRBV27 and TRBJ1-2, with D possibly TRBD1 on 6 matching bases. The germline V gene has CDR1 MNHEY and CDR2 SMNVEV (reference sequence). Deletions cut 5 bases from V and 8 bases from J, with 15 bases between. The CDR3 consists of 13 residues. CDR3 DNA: TGTGCCAGCAGTCTTGGGGGGGCCTACGGCTACACCTTC. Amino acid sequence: CASSLGGAYGYTF.

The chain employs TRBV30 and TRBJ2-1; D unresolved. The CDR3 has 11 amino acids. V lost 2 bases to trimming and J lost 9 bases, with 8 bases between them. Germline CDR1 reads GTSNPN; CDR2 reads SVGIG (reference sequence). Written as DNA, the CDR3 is TGTGCCTGGAGTAACGAGAGTGAGCAGTTCTTC. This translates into CAWSNESEQFF.